The source of this T cell receptor (beta chain) is a study of early T cells in non-severe SARS-CoV-2 infection. Study-level background: The study sequenced bulk RNA from unsorted whole blood, with chains unpaired. Points from the study as a whole: Anti-spike CD8 responses were favored in VDJdb matching, and private and CD4 specificities were missed.

In the library, individual cDNA molecules carried attached unique molecular identifiers. TCRdb analysed the 5' RACE reads with MiXCR anew, one entry per CDR3 protein. Of roughly 48,000 distinct CDR3 sequences in the sample, about 4.6% were seen once. This clonotype was counted many times. Antigen specificity is unknown. The CDR3 runs 14 residues. With 5 bases removed from V and 5 bases from J, the gap between germline ends came to 15 bases. This chain connects TRBV12-3 or TRBV12-4 to TRBJ1-2; the D gene is possibly TRBD1 (5 bases). This TCR was sampled from an adult who was a healthcare worker with PCR-confirmed SARS-CoV-2 infection or an uninfected control (not recorded which). What was sequenced was whole blood. In nucleotides, the CDR3 is TGTGCCAGCAGTCCCCGAGGGCGACAGTATGGCTACACCTTC. Amino acid sequence: CASSPRGRQYGYTF.